This is a list of T cell receptor beta chains from one sample in a study of blood T cells in healthy people across ages. TCRdb re-called the 5' RACE reads with MiXCR, one entry per CDR3 protein. The sample carries approximately 1.5 million distinct CDR3 sequences, roughly 32% recorded once. The material sequenced was blood. The receptors come from a woman aged 30 to 39 in good health. Both conserved end residues are part of each CDR3. The order of the fields is D gene, clone size, J gene, V gene, CDR3 DNA, CDR3 protein. D genes are given only for firm matches. The size entry is marked missing in some rows and otherwise reads once, few, many or a size class.

TRBD1 . TRBJ2-5 TRBV2 TGTGCCAGCAACGGAGTGGGACAGGGCTTAGAGACCCAGTACTTC CASNGVGQGLETQYF
. many TRBJ2-7 TRBV9 TGTGCCAGCAGCGCCGGACAGATAAATTACGAGCAGTACTTC CASSAGQINYEQYF
. few TRBJ2-3 TRBV21-1 TGTGCCATCCCGGGGGGCACAGATACGCAGTATTTT CAIPGGTDTQYF
. . TRBJ2-5 TRBV5-1 TGCGCCAGCAGCTTTTCTGAAGAGGCCCAGTACTTC CASSFSEEAQYF
TRBD1 few TRBJ2-5 TRBV20-1 TGCAGTGCCGACCGGGACAGACAAGAGACCCAGTACTTC CSADRDRQETQYF
TRBD2 . TRBJ2-3 TRBV5-1 TGCGCCAGCAGCTGGGGCAGCGGGGGCACAGATACGCAGTATTTT CASSWGSGGTDTQYF
TRBD1 . TRBJ1-2 TRBV11-2 TGTGCCAGCAGCCGCCCGGGACAGGGAAACTATGGCTACACCTTC CASSRPGQGNYGYTF
TRBD2 few TRBJ2-5 TRBV30 TGTGCCTGGTCCCCAATCGGGGGGAAAGAGACCCAGTACTTC CAWSPIGGKETQYF
. few TRBJ2-2 TRBV6-4 TGTGCCAGCAAAAGGTGGTTCACCATACCCGGGGAGCTGTTTTTT CASKRWFTIPGELFF
. many TRBJ2-7 TRBV29-1 TGCAGCGTCGGACCAGGGGATTCCTACGAGCAGTACTTC CSVGPGDSYEQYF
. few TRBJ1-3 TRBV13 TGTGCCAGCAGCTTGGGACGGATGTACTCTGGAAACACCATATATTTT CASSLGRMYSGNTIYF
. few TRBJ2-5 TRBV20-1 TGCAGTGCTAGAAAGACAGTCCAAGAGACCCAGTACTTC CSARKTVQETQYF
. . TRBJ1-1 TRBV4-1 TGCGCCAGCAGCCAAGGAGGGTTCGAAGCTGAAGCTTTCTTT CASSQGGFEAEAFF
. . TRBJ1-1 TRBV6-1 TGTGCCAGCAGTGAAGAGGGACGGTGGAACACTGAAGCTTTCTTT CASSEEGRWNTEAFF
TRBD1 . TRBJ2-7 TRBV11-2 TGTGCCAGCAGCCCAGGGGACAGGTTAACCCACGGGCAGTACTTC CASSPGDRLTHGQYF
. . TRBJ1-6 TRBV20-1 TGCAGTGCCCATGCTGGCAGGGTGGAATCACCCCTCCACTTT CSAHAGRVESPLHF
. few TRBJ2-3 TRBV3-1 TGTGCCAGCAGCCAAGAAAGGACCACAGATACGCAGTATTTT CASSQERTTDTQYF
. few TRBJ1-2 TRBV6-2/TRBV6-3 TGTGCCAGCAGTTATTCGATCGGCTACACCTTC CASSYSIGYTF
. few TRBJ2-5 TRBV28 TGTGCCAGCAGGTTAGGCGGCCTCGCGGACCAGTACTTC CASRLGGLADQYF
TRBD2 few TRBJ2-7 TRBV20-1 TGCAGTGCGACGACTAGCGGTCCCAGCTCCTACGAGCAGTACTTC CSATTSGPSSYEQYF
TRBD2 few TRBJ2-2 TRBV9 TGTGCCAGCAGCGCCCTAGCGGGAGTGGGCCTAGTGGGGGAGCTGTTTTTT CASSALAGVGLVGELFF
TRBD1 . TRBJ1-2 TRBV6-1 TGTGCCAGCAGTCAGGACAGGCTGAACTATGGCTACACCTTC CASSQDRLNYGYTF
. . TRBJ2-3 TRBV11-2 TGTGCCAGCAGTCGGAGCTCTAGGAGTCAAACAGATACGCAGTATTTT CASSRSSRSQTDTQYF
TRBD2 once TRBJ2-1 TRBV4-1 TGCGCCAGCAGCCAAGATGGGGCGGGAGCGGTTCCTGAGCAGTTCTTC CASSQDGAGAVPEQFF
TRBD2 few TRBJ2-2 TRBV2 TGTGCCAGCAGTGGGGGACTAGCGGCCACCGGGGAGCTGTTTTTT CASSGGLAATGELFF
. many TRBJ2-6 TRBV7-3 TGTGCCAGCAGCTTAGAAGGGTCATCTGGGGCCAACGTCCTGACTTTC CASSLEGSSGANVLTF
. . TRBJ2-7 TRBV20-1 TGCAGTGCTAGCCCAACCGGGACCGGATCTCCCTACGAGCAGTACTTC CSASPTGTGSPYEQYF
. . TRBJ1-1 TRBV10-3 TGTGCCATCAGTGAGTCCAGACCTAAGAGCACTGAAGCTTTCTTT CAISESRPKSTEAFF
TRBD2 few TRBJ2-3 TRBV3-1 TGTGCCAGCAGCCCTGGGGGGCTAGCGGGAAACACAGATACGCAGTATTTT CASSPGGLAGNTDTQYF
. few TRBJ1-1 TRBV7-8 TGTGCCAGCAGCTTCCGCCGGGCCTCGAACACTGAAGCTTTCTTT CASSFRRASNTEAFF
. . TRBJ1-1 TRBV13 TGTGCCAGCAGCTTAGAACAGGGTACCACTGAAGCTTTCTTT CASSLEQGTTEAFF
. . TRBJ2-1 TRBV4-2 TGTGCCAGCGGGGGGCGGGGGAGTGAAGATGAGCAGTTCTTC CASGGRGSEDEQFF
. . TRBJ2-2 TRBV5-1 TGCGCCAGCAGCTTACAGGGTTTTGGCGGGGAGCTGTTTTTT CASSLQGFGGELFF
. . TRBJ2-7 TRBV20-1 TGCAGTGCCAGCGGGCGTGGTGCAGGGGGGAACGAGCAGTACTTC CSASGRGAGGNEQYF
TRBD2 . TRBJ2-1 TRBV9 TGTGCCAGCAGCGTAGATAGTAGCGGGGGCCTCTACAATGAGCAGTTCTTC CASSVDSSGGLYNEQFF
. few TRBJ2-3 TRBV7-2 TGTGCCAGCAGCTTACAGGGGTTAGGCGGAGATACGCAGTATTTT CASSLQGLGGDTQYF
. . TRBJ1-6 TRBV6-6 TGTGCCAGCAGTTACGGCCAAATTAATTCACCCCTCCACTTT CASSYGQINSPLHF
. few TRBJ2-5 TRBV7-9 TGTGCCAGCAGCTTAGAGACACTCCCTCCGGGACTTGGCAGCCAAGAGACCCAGTACTTC CASSLETLPPGLGSQETQYF
. few TRBJ1-2 TRBV13 TGTGCCAGCAGCCCCGCACAAATGGGGGGTTTCTATGGCTACACCTTC CASSPAQMGGFYGYTF
TRBD1 many TRBJ1-5 TRBV28 TGTGCCAGCAGTTTTACAGGGGGCGGTCAGCCCCAGCATTTT CASSFTGGGQPQHF
TRBD2 . TRBJ2-5 TRBV2 TGTGCCAGCAGTGGGGATGGGAGACTAGCGGGGGGTAACCCCCAAGAGACCCAGTACTTC CASSGDGRLAGGNPQETQYF
. . TRBJ2-3 TRBV18 TGTGCCAGCTCACCCGCATACATGACCTTAAAGGAAGATACGCAGTATTTT CASSPAYMTLKEDTQYF
. few TRBJ2-3 TRBV4-1 TGCGCCAGCAGCCAAGTACATATGGGCGTTAGCACAGATACGCAGTATTTT CASSQVHMGVSTDTQYF
. . TRBJ2-7 TRBV29-1 TGCAGCGTTGAAGAAGGGTTCGAGCAGTACTTC CSVEEGFEQYF
. . TRBJ2-5 TRBV12-3/TRBV12-4 TGTGCCAGCAGTTTTCTGCGAGAGACCCAGTACTTC CASSFLRETQYF
TRBD2 . TRBJ2-5 TRBV10-3 TGTGCCATCGGTGATTTGACTAGCGGTGGTAAGACCCAGTACTTC CAIGDLTSGGKTQYF
TRBD1 . TRBJ1-5 TRBV6-1 TGTGCCAGCCGGGACAGGGGTTACAATCAGCCCCAGCATTTT CASRDRGYNQPQHF
TRBD1 . TRBJ2-7 TRBV15 TGTGCCACCAGCAGCGGGGACAGTGCCTACGAGCAGTACTTC CATSSGDSAYEQYF
. few TRBJ2-5 TRBV10-3 TGTGCCATCAGTATTATTCGGAGAGGGGAAGGAGAGACCCAGTACTTC CAISIIRRGEGETQYF
TRBD2 . TRBJ2-3 TRBV5-1 TGCGCCAGCAGCCAGGGCCCCACCGGGGGGTCCACAGATACGCAGTATTTT CASSQGPTGGSTDTQYF
TRBD1 . TRBJ2-7 TRBV2 TGTGCCAGCAGGGACAGGGACAGCTACGAGCAGTACTTC CASRDRDSYEQYF
TRBD2 . TRBJ2-1 TRBV12-3/TRBV12-4 TGTGCCAGCAGTCAACGGACTAGCGGGAGCGGTGAGCAGTTCTTC CASSQRTSGSGEQFF
. . TRBJ2-7 TRBV4-1 TGCGCCAGCAGCCTCCTTCCGCCGGCTGATAGCTCCTACGAGCAGTACTTC CASSLLPPADSSYEQYF
TRBD1 few TRBJ2-7 TRBV7-3 TGTGCCAGCAGCCCGTACAGGACAGGGTCCTACGAGCAGTACTTC CASSPYRTGSYEQYF
. few TRBJ2-3 TRBV20-1 TGCGGTGCTAGTGTGGTCCCCATCGCGTCAGATACGCAGTATTTT CGASVVPIASDTQYF
. . TRBJ1-1 TRBV27 TGTGCCAGCAGTTCCACCAGGCTGAACACTGAAGCTTTCTTT CASSSTRLNTEAFF
. . TRBJ2-5 TRBV7-9 TGTGCCAGCAGCTACCCGGGGCAAGAGATCCAGTACTTC CASSYPGQEIQYF
. . TRBJ1-1 TRBV5-6 TGTGCCAGCAGAATAGGAGGGAACACTGAAGCTTTCTTT CASRIGGNTEAFF
. many TRBJ2-7 TRBV27 TGTGCCAGCAGTTTGTCAAGTAGCGGCATCAGTCTGGACGAGCAGTACTTC CASSLSSSGISLDEQYF
. few TRBJ2-1 TRBV11-2 TGTGCCAGCAGCTTAGCCCTTCAGGACAATGAGCAGTTCTTC CASSLALQDNEQFF